The next 31 T cell receptor beta chains were all read from a single sample in a study of cytomegalovirus exposure and HLA in healthy donors (TCRdb year 2017). The library was made by the immunoSEQ multiplex PCR assay. A mixture of 60 forward primers for TCR Vbeta segments and 13 reverse primers for TCR Jbeta segments was used in the multiplex PCR. This immuneACCESS table, as held by TCRdb, lists in-frame sequences with V and J called but not all clones. Of the missing ones, under half trace to an unresolved V gene in checked studies; the others have no known cause. Within this sample are about 270,000 clones, with around 65% of them counted one time only. The top ten constitute approximately 2.5% of the sample. What was sequenced was PBMCs. The receptors originated from a female donor in good health and CMV-seronegative.

In this sample, this clone turned up a few times. The gene calls are TRBV18 and TRBJ2-5, with a tentative D call TRBD2 (6 bases). CDR3 length equals 14 residues. The germline V gene encodes CDR1 KGHSH and CDR2 LQKENI. V was trimmed by 2 bases and J by 5 bases, leaving 12 bases between them. This CDR3 reads CASSPGTPRETQYF. CDR3 nucleotide sequence: TGTGCCAGCTCACCAGGGACTCCCCGTGAGACCCAGTACTTC.

This clone was detected only once. V gene TRBV15 combines with J gene TRBJ2-7, with a weak D call TRBD2 (7 bases). V lost 3 bases and J lost 2, with 17 bases in between. There are 16 residues in the CDR3. The germline gives CDR1 LNHNV, CDR2 YYDKDF (reference sequence). CDR3 DNA: TGTGCCACCAGCAGTGGGGGGGGCACAGGCCCCTACGAGCAGTACTTC. Amino acid sequence: CATSSGGGTGPYEQYF.

This sequence joins TRBV7-2 and TRBJ1-3, with D possibly matching TRBD1 (6 bases). Germline V lookup: CDR1 SGHTA, CDR2 FQGNSA. V lost 1 base to trimming and J lost 4 bases, with 8 bases between them. The CDR3 loop spans 14 amino acids. The CDR3 is CASSLVGQGNTIYF. CDR3 DNA: TGTGCCAGCAGCTTAGTTGGACAGGGAAACACCATATATTTT.

The table lists this clone with a few counts. The chain carries TRBV9 and TRBJ2-1; 7 positions agree with TRBD2. This CDR3 is 15 amino acids long. The V segment lost 3 bases and the J segment 8 bases; nucleotides outside the gene matches: 11. CDR1 and CDR2 (germline): SGDLS, YYNGEE. CDR3 DNA: TGTGCCAGCAGCGCAAAAGAGGGAGGGGCTTATGAGCAGTTCTTC. Its protein product is CASSAKEGGAYEQFF.

The V call is TRBV11-3, the J call TRBJ2-2; 13 positions agree with TRBD2. The length of the CDR3 is 20 residues. Germline values: CDR1 SGHNT, CDR2 YENEEA. V lost 1 base to trimming and J lost 5 bases; unmatched junction nucleotides: 13. The CDR3 is CASSLVGLAGEAWSTGELFF. CDR3 nucleotide sequence: TGTGCCAGCAGCTTAGTTGGACTAGCGGGAGAGGCCTGGTCGACCGGGGAGCTGTTTTTT. Drawing the rest from reference TRBV11-3 and TRBJ2-2, the complete variable domain is EAGVVQSPRYKIIEKKQPVAFWCNPISGHNTLYWYLQNLGQGPELLIRYENEEAVDDSQLPKDRFSAERLKGVDSTLKIQPAELGDSAVYLCASSLVGLAGEAWSTGELFFGEGSRLTVL.

J is TRBJ1-1 and V is TRBV7-9; weak D call: TRBD1 (5 bases). The V gene's germline CDR1 is SEHNR and CDR2 FQNEAQ (reference sequence). Trimming shortened V by 3 bases and J by 1 base, and 12 bases separated the two germline ends. The CDR3 runs 15 residues. CDR3 protein: CASSLVVGPNTEAFF. Here the CDR3 DNA reads TGTGCCAGCAGCTTGGTCGTGGGGCCGAACACTGAAGCTTTCTTT.

The gene calls are TRBV7-9 and TRBJ2-7, with TRBD1 matching 8 bases. The CDR3 has 15 residues. V gave up 0 bases and J gave up 3 bases; unmatched junction bases: 4. Looked up from germline, CDR1 is SEHNR and CDR2 is FQNEAQ (reference sequence). The CDR3 sequence: CASSLAGDRFYEQYF. The CDR3 region has the DNA TGTGCCAGCAGCTTAGCTGGGGACAGGTTCTACGAGCAGTACTTC.

The chain is built from TRBV6-1 and TRBJ2-5; D is unresolved. V shed 4 bases and J shed 2 bases, with 11 bases lying between them. The length of the CDR3 is 14 residues. Germline V CDR1 and CDR2: MNHNS, SASEGT. DNA for the CDR3: TGTGCCAGCAGTGTGGAGCTGTCGCAAGAGACCCAGTACTTC. Protein: CASSVELSQETQYF.

The chain has TRBV11-1 and TRBJ2-7; the D gene is possibly TRBD1 (5 bases). The germline CDR1 and CDR2 sequences are SGHAT and FQDESV (reference sequence). V dropped 10 bases and J dropped 2 bases, with 21 bases sitting between them. The CDR3 loop spans 15 amino acids. CDR3: CANLIKAGFTYEQYF. DNA of the CDR3: TGTGCCAACCTAATCAAGGCAGGGTTCACCTACGAGCAGTACTTC.

This chain connects TRBV9 to TRBJ2-1; no clear D. The CDR3 totals 13 residues. The germline CDR1 and CDR2 sequences are SGDLS and YYNGEE. Trimming removed 1 base at V and 4 bases at J, with 6 bases between. CDR3: CASSVTTYNEQFF. DNA for the CDR3: TGTGCCAGCAGCGTAACCACTTACAATGAGCAGTTCTTC.

The chain uses TRBV14 and TRBJ1-5, with 9 positions matching TRBD1. Germline V lookup: CDR1 SGHDN, CDR2 FVKESK. The V segment lost 2 bases and the J segment 3 bases; nucleotides outside the gene matches: 20. This CDR3 contains 21 residues. CDR3 bases: TGTGCCAGCAGCCAAACTCCAAACAGGGGGCGACCCCGAATTTTCAATCAGCCCCAGCATTTT. It yields the protein CASSQTPNRGRPRIFNQPQHF.

This clone was counted a single time. The chain combines TRBV12-5 with TRBJ2-1, with D tentatively TRBD2 (6 bases). Germline lookup yields CDR1 LGHNT and CDR2 FRNRAP. The CDR3 length is 13 residues. The V gene lost 0 bases and the J gene lost 8 bases, with 8 bases spanning the gap. For the CDR3, the DNA is TGTGCTAGTGGTTTGGTAGTAGCGGATGAGCAGTTCTTC. Protein sequence: CASGLVVADEQFF. Full variable domain (missing parts from reference TRBV12-5 and TRBJ2-1): DARVTQTPRHKVTEMGQEVTMRCQPILGHNTVFWYRQTMMQGLELLAYFRNRAPLDDSGMPKDRFSAEMPDATLATLKIQPSEPRDSAVYFCASGLVVADEQFFGPGTRLTVL.

V and J are TRBV28 and TRBJ2-1, with 12 bases fitting TRBD2. The CDR3 has 15 amino acids. V was clipped by 2 bases and J by 15 bases; unmatched bases: 11. Germline V CDR1 and CDR2: MDHEN, SYDVKM. DNA for the CDR3: TGTGCCAGCAGTTTAAGGGTCCTAGCGGGAGGGTTACCGTTCTTC. Its protein product is CASSLRVLAGGLPFF.

The rearrangement uses TRBV15 and TRBJ2-7; TRBD1 aligns across 9 bases. The CDR3 loop spans 18 amino acids. Germline V gene sequence: CDR1 LNHNV, CDR2 YYDKDF (reference sequence). V gave up 3 bases and J gave up 3 bases; unmatched junction bases: 15. The CDR3, as DNA: TGTGCCACCAGCAGCCCCCAAATTGCCGGGGACAGGGTCTACGAGCAGTACTTC. It is translated as CATSSPQIAGDRVYEQYF. Looking up the rest from reference TRBV15 and TRBJ2-7 gives the full variable domain: DAMVIQNPRYQVTQFGKPVTLSCSQTLNHNVMYWYQQKSSQAPKLLFHYYDKDFNNEADTPDNFQSRRPNTSFCFLDIRSPGLGDTAMYLCATSSPQIAGDRVYEQYFGPGTRLTVT.

This clone was recorded a few times. Different DNA sequences within this sample yield the same CDR3. In DNA form, the CDR3 reads TGTGCCAGCAGCTTAGGAGCGAACACTGAAGCTTTCTTT. Protein sequence: CASSLGANTEAFF. The chain is built from TRBV7-9 and TRBJ1-1; D remains unclear. Germline V lookup: CDR1 SEHNR, CDR2 FQNEAQ (reference sequence). Deletions cut 1 base from V and 1 base from J, with 4 bases between. The CDR3 spans 13 residues.

In its sample, this clone was seen once. The J gene is TRBJ1-1, the V gene TRBV5-1; a possible D gene is TRBD1 (5 bases). Germline CDR1 SGHRS, CDR2 YFSETQ. Trimming left V 0 bases short and J 5 bases short, with 8 bases between. This CDR3 has 13 residues. The CDR3 loop reads CASSLGGVTEAFF. DNA of the CDR3: TGCGCCAGCAGCTTGGGGGGGGTGACTGAAGCTTTCTTT.

The V gene is TRBV11-2, the J gene TRBJ2-5; 11 bases fit TRBD2. The V segment lost 4 bases and the J segment 2 bases; nucleotides outside the gene matches: 6. The CDR3 totals 16 residues. Germline V gives CDR1 SGHAT, CDR2 FQNNGV. The CDR3 region is CASSSLAGGGQETQYF. The CDR3 bases are TGTGCCAGCAGCTCCCTAGCGGGGGGAGGGCAAGAGACCCAGTACTTC. Looking up the rest from reference TRBV11-2 and TRBJ2-5 gives the full variable domain: EAGVAQSPRYKIIEKRQSVAFWCNPISGHATLYWYQQILGQGPKLLIQFQNNGVVDDSQLPKDRFSAERLKGVDSTLKIQPAKLEDSAVYLCASSSLAGGGQETQYFGPGTRLLVL.

V usage is TRBV15 and J usage is TRBJ2-7; 12 nucleotides align to TRBD2. Germline V gives CDR1 LNHNV, CDR2 YYDKDF (reference sequence). The CDR3 sequence is 17 residues long. V trimming: 0 bases; J trimming: 7 bases; junction bases outside the gene matches: 10. The CDR3 protein is CATSRDRGLAGLREQYF. In DNA form, the CDR3 reads TGTGCCACCAGCAGAGATAGGGGACTAGCGGGTCTGAGGGAGCAGTACTTC.

The chain joins TRBV5-6 to TRBJ1-4; D ambiguous. V was clipped by 0 bases and J by 2 bases, with 5 bases between them. The CDR3 consists of 14 residues. Germline CDR1 reads SGHDT; CDR2 reads YYEEEE. The CDR3 reads CASSLGTTNEKLFF. The CDR3 DNA reads as TGTGCCAGCAGCTTGGGGACTACTAATGAAAAACTGTTTTTT.

V gene TRBV27 combines with J gene TRBJ1-4; possibly TRBD1 for D (6 bases). Per the germline V gene, CDR1 is MNHEY and CDR2 is SMNVEV (reference sequence). CDR3 length: 16 amino acids. Trimming cost V 2 bases and J 7 bases, with 17 bases left between them. The CDR3 spells CASSLVAGVGSEKLFF. The CDR3 region has the DNA TGTGCCAGCAGTTTAGTGGCAGGGGTTGGGAGTGAAAAACTGTTTTTT.

This clone was found a few times. This sequence joins TRBV5-1 and TRBJ2-2; possible D gene TRBD1, 6 bases. The CDR3 extends over 15 amino acids. Between the trimmed V and J ends, which lost 2 bases and 2 bases, there was a span of 10 bases. Per germline, CDR1 SGHRS and CDR2 YFSETQ. The CDR3 here is CASSFYRDNTGELFF. As DNA, the CDR3 is TGCGCCAGCAGCTTTTACAGGGACAACACCGGGGAGCTGTTTTTT.

This chain uses TRBV28 with TRBJ2-7; 7 positions match TRBD1. Germline V gene sequence: CDR1 MDHEN, CDR2 SYDVKM. This CDR3 is 14 amino acids long. Losses at the gene ends were 3 bases for V and 3 bases for J; bases not matched to a gene: 5. CDR3 residues: CASSFITGDYEQYF. The CDR3 bases are TGTGCCAGCAGTTTCATTACAGGGGACTACGAGCAGTACTTC.

The rearrangement uses TRBV5-6 and TRBJ1-1; perhaps TRBD1 as D (6 bases). The V end lost 0 bases, the J end lost 11 bases, and 20 bases lay between the germline ends. The germline CDR1 and CDR2 sequences are SGHDT and YYEEEE. The CDR3 has 15 amino acids. The CDR3 DNA is TGTGCCAGCAGCTTGGCCGGGTTCGGGACAAAGTTGGCTTTCTTT. It specifies CASSLAGFGTKLAFF.

The chain recombines TRBV15 with TRBJ2-5, with D possibly being TRBD2 (6 bases). Germline V gene sequence: CDR1 LNHNV, CDR2 YYDKDF (reference sequence). The CDR3 length is 15 residues. V lost 5 bases and J lost 5, with 18 bases in between. The CDR3 sequence is CATSLYLGGQETQYF. The DNA of the CDR3 is TGTGCCACCAGCCTCTACCTTGGAGGGCAGGAGACCCAGTACTTC.

CDR3 DNA sequence: TGCGCCAGCAGCCTCCCGGCCTCGGGCACCGGGGAGCTGTTTTTT. This gives the protein CASSLPASGTGELFF. V is TRBV5-1 and J is TRBJ2-2; D unresolved. The germline V gene encodes CDR1 SGHRS and CDR2 YFSETQ. The CDR3 covers 15 residues. The V end lost 4 bases, the J end lost 4 bases, and 14 bases lay between the germline ends.

The gene calls are TRBV6-6 and TRBJ2-4; D gene ambiguous. The germline gives CDR1 MNHNY, CDR2 SVGAGI (reference sequence). Trimming left V 2 bases short and J 6 bases short, with 11 bases between. The CDR3 is made up of 14 amino acids. The CDR3 DNA follows: TGTGCCAGCAGTTACGAGATTCTAATAAACATTCAGTACTTC. Translated, it gives CASSYEILINIQYF.

The chain employs TRBV11-3 and TRBJ1-2; D is uncertain. The CDR3 is 12 residues long. CDR1 is SGHNT and CDR2 is YENEEA in the germline V gene. Trimming shortened V by 4 bases and J by 8 bases, and 11 bases separated the two germline ends. The CDR3 spells CASSSRGNGYTF. In nucleotides, the CDR3 is TGTGCCAGCAGCTCGAGAGGAAACGGCTACACCTTC.

J is TRBJ2-1 and V is TRBV6-1; D is undetermined. This CDR3 is 13 amino acids long. V dropped 3 bases and J dropped 6 bases, with 9 bases sitting between them. CDR1 is MNHNS, CDR2 SASEGT, per germline. The CDR3 loop reads CASSDLLPNEQFF. The CDR3 DNA reads as TGTGCCAGCAGTGATTTACTCCCCAATGAGCAGTTCTTC.

The chain carries TRBV2 and TRBJ1-2; D is perhaps TRBD1 (5 bases). This CDR3 is 13 amino acids long. The germline CDR1 and CDR2 sequences are SNHLY and FYNNEI. Deletions cut 6 bases from V and 1 base from J, with 9 bases between. CDR3 loop: CASRTGLNYGYTF. CDR3 DNA: TGTGCCAGCAGAACAGGCCTTAACTATGGCTACACCTTC.

This clone has only a few counts. The genes are TRBV6-6 and TRBJ1-1; 7 bases are shared with TRBD1. Trimming removed 2 bases from V and 6 bases from J; junction bases left unmatched: 12. The CDR3 runs to 16 residues. Per germline, CDR1 MNHNY and CDR2 SVGAGI (reference sequence). The CDR3 sequence: CASSYQRTGGSPEAFF. The CDR3 coding sequence is TGTGCCAGCAGTTACCAGAGGACAGGCGGGTCCCCTGAAGCTTTCTTT.

This chain uses TRBV2 with TRBJ2-7, with 8 bases aligning to TRBD1. Germline V gene data show CDR1 as SNHLY and CDR2 as FYNNEI. The CDR3 loop spans 15 amino acids. Trimming cost V 6 bases and J 6 bases; bases outside gene matches: 13. DNA for the CDR3: TGTGCCAGCAGAACAGTTGCGGGACAGGTTTCCGAGCAGTACTTC. Its translation: CASRTVAGQVSEQYF. Combining the CDR3 with reference TRBV2 and TRBJ2-7 gives the whole variable domain EPEVTQTPSHQVTQMGQEVILRCVPISNHLYFYWYRQILGQKVEFLVSFYNNEISEKSEIFDDQFSVERPDGSNFTLKIRSTKLEDSAMYFCASRTVAGQVSEQYFGPGTRLTVT.